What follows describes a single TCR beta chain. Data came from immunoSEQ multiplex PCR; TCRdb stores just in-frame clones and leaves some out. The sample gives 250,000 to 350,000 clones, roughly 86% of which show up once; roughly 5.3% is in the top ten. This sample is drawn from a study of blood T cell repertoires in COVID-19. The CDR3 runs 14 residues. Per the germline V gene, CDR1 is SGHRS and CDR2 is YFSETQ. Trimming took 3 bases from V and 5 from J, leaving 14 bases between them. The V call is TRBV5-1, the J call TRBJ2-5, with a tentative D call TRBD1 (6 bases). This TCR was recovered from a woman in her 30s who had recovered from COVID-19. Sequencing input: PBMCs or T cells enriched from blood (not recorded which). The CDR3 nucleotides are TGCGCCAGCAGCTCTCAGGGGAAAGGCGAGACCCAGTACTTC. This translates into CASSSQGKGETQYF.